Below are 19 T cell receptor beta chains sequenced from a single sample in a study of patients and donors after allogeneic stem cell transplantation. Each CDR3 protein gets one entry after TCRdb re-called the RT-PCR reads with MiXCR. The sample yields some 960,000 distinct CDR3 sequences, about 20% seen once. The sequencing input was blood, either unsorted or a sorted T cell fraction (not recorded which). Every receptor here comes from a human donor who was either an allogeneic HSCT recipient or a stem cell or donor lymphocyte infusion donor (not recorded which). It is not recorded whose cells these are; they may come from a transplant donor.

There are many counts of this clonotype. V and J are TRBV12-3 or TRBV12-4 and TRBJ1-6; perhaps TRBD1 as D (5 bases). V lost 0 bases to trimming and J lost 9 bases, with 12 bases between them. The CDR3 spans 15 residues. CDR3: CASSLAGGGGSPLHF. The DNA for the CDR3 is TGTGCCAGCAGTTTAGCGGGTGGGGGTGGTTCACCCCTCCACTTT.

V gene TRBV7-9 combines with J gene TRBJ2-1; D is ambiguous. Germline CDR1 SEHNR, CDR2 FQNEAQ (reference sequence). This CDR3 is 14 amino acids long. V was cut by 1 base and J by 10 bases, with 14 bases left in between. The CDR3, as DNA: TGTGCCAGCAGCTTAGACGTAAGGGTCCCAGAGCAGTTCTTC. This encodes CASSLDVRVPEQFF.

Ten or more counts support this clonotype. The chain couples TRBV12-3 or TRBV12-4 to TRBJ1-6; TRBD1 matches at 7 bases. Trimming cost V 1 base and J 6 bases; bases outside gene matches: 3. This CDR3 is 15 amino acids long. The DNA for the CDR3 is TGTGCCAGCAGTTTAGAACAGGGGCGTAATTCACCCCTCCACTTT. As protein: CASSLEQGRNSPLHF.

The chain is built from TRBV10-3 and TRBJ1-3; D remains unclear. With 0 bases removed from V and 2 bases from J, the gap between germline ends came to 8 bases. The CDR3 is made up of 15 amino acids. In germline, CDR1 is ENHRY, CDR2 SYGVKD. This CDR3 reads CAISESSTPGNTIYF. CDR3 in DNA: TGTGCCATCAGTGAGTCGAGCACTCCTGGAAACACCATATATTTT.

The chain couples TRBV20-1 to TRBJ1-2; tentative D call: TRBD1 (5 bases). The CDR3 is 15 amino acids. Germline loops: CDR1 DFQATT, CDR2 SNEGSKA (reference sequence). V lost 0 bases, J lost 2 bases, and 13 bases lay in between. The CDR3 nucleotides are TGCAGTGCTAGAGATCGGGGCGGGACCAACTATGGCTACACCTTC. Amino acid sequence: CSARDRGGTNYGYTF.

The gene calls are TRBV12-3 or TRBV12-4 and TRBJ2-1; 14 bases agree with TRBD2. This CDR3 has 20 amino acids. Trimming removed 6 bases from V and 0 bases from J; junction bases left unmatched: 13. CDR3 sequence: CASRTRGSGTSGSSYNEQFF. The DNA for the CDR3 is TGTGCCAGCAGAACCAGGGGTAGCGGGACTAGCGGGAGCTCCTACAATGAGCAGTTCTTC.

This clonotype appeared a few times. V usage is TRBV2 and J usage is TRBJ2-1; D gene ambiguous. The length of the CDR3 is 15 residues. V shed 3 bases and J shed 3 bases, with 12 bases lying between them. Per germline, CDR1 SNHLY and CDR2 FYNNEI. The CDR3 loop reads CASSEGLVDYNEQFF. The CDR3 nucleotides read TGTGCCAGCAGTGAGGGTCTAGTGGACTACAATGAGCAGTTCTTC.

This chain links TRBV5-1 with TRBJ1-6; no clear D gene. CDR3 length equals 15 residues. The germline CDR1 and CDR2 sequences are SGHRS and YFSETQ. V was pared by 0 bases and J by 7 bases, with 11 bases between. The CDR3 sequence: CASSLDSAPNSPLHF. In DNA, the CDR3 is TGCGCCAGCAGCTTGGATTCTGCACCCAATTCACCCCTCCACTTT.

This clonotype has just a few counts. The chain uses TRBV20-1 and TRBJ1-5; D unclear. Trimming shortened V by 7 bases and J by 3 bases, and 19 bases separated the two germline ends. Per the germline V gene, CDR1 is DFQATT and CDR2 is SNEGSKA (reference sequence). The CDR3 runs to 15 residues. The CDR3 sequence: CSGTRGDLPNQPQHF. CDR3 coding DNA: TGCAGTGGGACCCGCGGCGACCTTCCCAATCAGCCCCAGCATTTT.

The rearrangement joins TRBV7-8 to TRBJ2-6; maybe TRBD2 (5 bases). Per germline, CDR1 SGHVS and CDR2 FQNEAQ. This CDR3 contains 17 residues. V gave up 3 bases and J gave up 3 bases, with 15 bases separating them. The CDR3 bases are TGTGCCAGCAGCTTCCACGAGGACTTAGTTGGGGCCAACGTCCTGACTTTC. It codes for CASSFHEDLVGANVLTF.

The rearrangement uses TRBV6-1 and TRBJ1-1; no definite D call. CDR3 size: 17 residues. Germline-derived CDR1 and CDR2 are MNHNS and SASEGT. Trimming took 6 bases from V and 2 from J, leaving 22 bases between them. The CDR3 spells CASREQNILIHNTEAFF. The CDR3 nucleotides read TGTGCCAGCAGGGAACAGAATATCCTCATCCATAACACTGAAGCTTTCTTT.

The chain couples TRBV27 to TRBJ2-7; 7 nucleotides line up with TRBD1. The CDR3 has 14 amino acids. Germline CDR1 is MNHEY and CDR2 is SMNVEV (reference sequence). With V trimmed by 9 bases and J by 0 bases, 8 bases remained unmatched. CDR3 in amino acids: CASRDRVSSYEQYF. CDR3 coding DNA: TGTGCCAGTCGTGACAGGGTTAGCTCCTACGAGCAGTACTTC.

This clonotype was seen repeatedly, ten times or more. The V call is TRBV12-3 or TRBV12-4, the J call TRBJ2-1, with D perhaps matching TRBD2 (6 bases). V was trimmed by 7 bases and J by 5 bases, leaving 15 bases between them. The CDR3 extends over 14 amino acids. DNA for the CDR3: TGTGCCAGCACCCTTTCGGGAGCGAACAATGAGCAGTTCTTC. This translates into CASTLSGANNEQFF.

The chain is built from TRBV29-1 and TRBJ2-7, with 7 positions matching TRBD1. The germline CDR1 and CDR2 sequences are SQVTM and ANQGSEA. This CDR3 has 13 residues. V dropped 4 bases and J dropped 4; count of bases not matched to a gene: 7. The CDR3 nucleotides are TGCAGCGTTGGGCGGACAGGCCCGTACGAGCAGTACTTC. Translated, it gives CSVGRTGPYEQYF.

The rearrangement uses TRBV5-6 and TRBJ1-2, with D hard to call. The V end lost 1 base, the J end lost 8 bases, and 3 bases lay between the germline ends. Germline loops: CDR1 SGHDT, CDR2 YYEEEE. The CDR3 spans 10 residues. The CDR3 bases are TGTGCCAGCAGCTTGCGGGGCTACACCTTC. This encodes CASSLRGYTF. Complete variable domain (other parts from reference TRBV5-6 and TRBJ1-2): DAGVTQSPTHLIKTRGQQVTLRCSPKSGHDTVSWYQQALGQGPQFIFQYYEEEERQRGNFPDRFSGHQFPNYSSELNVNALLLGDSALYLCASSLRGYTFGSGTRLTVV.

V and J are TRBV7-6 and TRBJ1-6, with D tentatively TRBD1 (6 bases). The V gene's germline CDR1 is SGHVS and CDR2 FNYEAQ. Trimming removed 0 bases from V and 10 bases from J, with 19 bases in between. The CDR3 runs to 17 residues. In DNA form, the CDR3 reads TGTGCCAGCAGCTTAGCATCTATGGGGGGGCGCGGGTCACCCCTCCACTTT. Amino acids: CASSLASMGGRGSPLHF. Filled out from reference TRBV7-6 and TRBJ1-6, the complete variable domain reads GAGVSQSPRYKVTKRGQDVALRCDPISGHVSLYWYRQALGQGPEFLTYFNYEAQQDKSGLPNDRFSAERPEGSISTLTIQRTEQRDSAMYRCASSLASMGGRGSPLHFGNGTRLTVT.

The CDR3 nucleotides are TGTGCCAGCTCACCACTCCCCACTTCTTGGAGCTCCTACGAGCAGTACTTC. Translation gives CASSPLPTSWSSYEQYF. This chain uses TRBV18 with TRBJ2-7; unclear D gene. CDR1 is KGHSH, CDR2 LQKENI, per germline. V was clipped by 1 base and J by 0 bases, with 16 bases between them. The CDR3 sequence is 17 residues long.

This clonotype has just a few counts. J is TRBJ2-7 and V is TRBV21-1; no DNA check was done on the table's D call, TRBD1. TRBV21-1 is a listed pseudogene. This CDR3 spans 16 amino acids. The CDR3 DNA sequence: TGTGCCAGCAGCAAAGAGCCCGGGACAGGGTCCGACGAGCAGTACTTC. It yields the protein CASSKEPGTGSDEQYF.

This clonotype turned up a few times. The V and J genes are TRBV7-9 and TRBJ1-1; 7 bases match TRBD1. Losses at the gene ends were 6 bases for V and 4 bases for J; bases not matched to a gene: 5. The germline gives CDR1 SEHNR, CDR2 FQNEAQ (reference sequence). The CDR3 has 13 residues. CDR3 sequence: CASRPGGSTEAFF. The CDR3 DNA reads TGTGCCAGCAGACCAGGGGGAAGCACTGAAGCTTTCTTT.